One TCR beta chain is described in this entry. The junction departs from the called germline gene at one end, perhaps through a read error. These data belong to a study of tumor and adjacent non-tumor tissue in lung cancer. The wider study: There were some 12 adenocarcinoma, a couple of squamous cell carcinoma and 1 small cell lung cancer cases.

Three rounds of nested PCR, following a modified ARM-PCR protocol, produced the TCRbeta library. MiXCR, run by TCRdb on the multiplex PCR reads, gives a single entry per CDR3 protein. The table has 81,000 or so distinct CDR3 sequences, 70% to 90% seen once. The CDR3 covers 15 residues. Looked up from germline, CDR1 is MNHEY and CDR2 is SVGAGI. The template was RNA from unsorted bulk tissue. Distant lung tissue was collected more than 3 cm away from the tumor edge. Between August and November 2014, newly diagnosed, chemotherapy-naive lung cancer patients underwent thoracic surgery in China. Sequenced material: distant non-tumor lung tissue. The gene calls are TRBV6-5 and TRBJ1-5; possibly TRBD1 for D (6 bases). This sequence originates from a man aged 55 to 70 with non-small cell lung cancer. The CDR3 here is CVSSYLQGSNQPQHF. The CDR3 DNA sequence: TGTGTCAGCAGTTATTTACAGGGAAGCAATCAGCCCCAGCATTTT.